This TCR beta chain was observed in a study of blood T cell repertoires in COVID-19. Turning to the study itself: Acute and convalescent COVID-19 specimens originated in the United States, Italy and Spain. T cells, B-cell-depleted T cells, or PBMCs supplied cDNA or gDNA.

Per the germline V gene, CDR1 is SGHAT and CDR2 is FQNNGV. J was trimmed by 5 bases and V by 2 bases; bases with no gene match: 3. The CDR3 loop spans 14 amino acids. In the study's own analysis: Amplification from reference gene primers served as the basis for estimated nucleated cell counts. Only in-frame clones appear in the TCRdb table, and some are missing; sequencing was by immunoSEQ multiplex PCR. For V, J and clone size, that table is used; D and trimming come from the DNA. The sample holds around 150,000 clones; roughly 80% are singletons and the top ten take 2.8%. The sample taken for sequencing was peripheral blood. This clonotype was obtained from a man in his sixties or seventies with acute or convalescent COVID-19. V and J are TRBV11-2 and TRBJ1-5; 7 bases match TRBD1. CDR3 residues: CASSLNRGDQPQHF. The CDR3 bases are TGTGCCAGCAGCTTAAACAGGGGAGATCAGCCCCAGCATTTT.